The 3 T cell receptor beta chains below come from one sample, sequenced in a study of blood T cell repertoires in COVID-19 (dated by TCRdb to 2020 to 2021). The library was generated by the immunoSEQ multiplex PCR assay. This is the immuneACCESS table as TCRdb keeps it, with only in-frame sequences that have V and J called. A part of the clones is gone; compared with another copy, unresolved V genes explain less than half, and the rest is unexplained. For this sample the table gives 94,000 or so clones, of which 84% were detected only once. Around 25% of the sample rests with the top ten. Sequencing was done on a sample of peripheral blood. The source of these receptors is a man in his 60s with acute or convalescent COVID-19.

CDR3 in DNA: TGTGCCAGCAGTTTAGGTATTATGCAGGGGAAAGAGACCCAGTACTTC. Residues: CASSLGIMQGKETQYF. The chain uses TRBV27 and TRBJ2-5; maybe TRBD1 (6 bases). This CDR3 is 16 amino acids long. V was clipped by 2 bases and J by 3 bases, with 16 bases between them. CDR1 MNHEY and CDR2 SMNVEV come from the germline V gene (reference sequence).

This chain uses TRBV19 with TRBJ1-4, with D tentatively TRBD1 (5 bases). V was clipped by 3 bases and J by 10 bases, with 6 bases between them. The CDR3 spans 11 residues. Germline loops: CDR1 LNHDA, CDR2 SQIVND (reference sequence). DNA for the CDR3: TGTGCCAGTAGTATCGGGGGAAAACTGTTTTTT. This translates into CASSIGGKLFF.

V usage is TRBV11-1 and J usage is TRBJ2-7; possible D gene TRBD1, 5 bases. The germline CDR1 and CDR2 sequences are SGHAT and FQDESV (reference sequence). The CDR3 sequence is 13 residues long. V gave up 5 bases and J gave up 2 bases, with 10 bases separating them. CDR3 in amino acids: CASSQTVTYEQYV. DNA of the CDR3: TGTGCCAGCAGCCAGACAGTAACCTACGAGCAGTACGTC.